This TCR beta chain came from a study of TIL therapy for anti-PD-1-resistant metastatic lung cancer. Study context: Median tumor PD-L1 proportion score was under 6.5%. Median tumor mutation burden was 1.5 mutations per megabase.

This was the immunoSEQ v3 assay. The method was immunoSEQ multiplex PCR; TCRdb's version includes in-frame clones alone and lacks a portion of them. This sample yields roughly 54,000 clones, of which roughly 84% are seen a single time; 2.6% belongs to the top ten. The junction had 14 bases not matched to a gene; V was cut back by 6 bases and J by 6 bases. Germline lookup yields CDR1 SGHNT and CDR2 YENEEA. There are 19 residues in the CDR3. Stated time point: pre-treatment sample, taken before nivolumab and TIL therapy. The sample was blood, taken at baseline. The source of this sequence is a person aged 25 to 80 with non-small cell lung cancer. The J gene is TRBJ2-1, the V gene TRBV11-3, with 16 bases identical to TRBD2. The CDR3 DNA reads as TGTGCCAGCAGTCGTAATCCGGGACTAGCGGGGGGGCCAGGCAATGAGCAGTTCTTC. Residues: CASSRNPGLAGGPGNEQFF.